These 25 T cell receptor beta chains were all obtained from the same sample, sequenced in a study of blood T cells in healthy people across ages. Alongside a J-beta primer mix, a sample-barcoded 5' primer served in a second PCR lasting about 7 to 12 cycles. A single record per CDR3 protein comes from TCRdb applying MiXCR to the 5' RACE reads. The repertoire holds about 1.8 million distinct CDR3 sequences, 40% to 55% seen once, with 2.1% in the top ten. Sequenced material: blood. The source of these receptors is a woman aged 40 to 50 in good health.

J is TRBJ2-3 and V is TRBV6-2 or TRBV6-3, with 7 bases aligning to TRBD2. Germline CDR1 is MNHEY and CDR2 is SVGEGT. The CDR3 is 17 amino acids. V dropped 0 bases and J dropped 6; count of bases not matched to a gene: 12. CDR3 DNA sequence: TGTGCCAGCAGTTACTCGAATCTAGCGGCGCCCCCCGATACGCAGTATTTT. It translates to CASSYSNLAAPPDTQYF.

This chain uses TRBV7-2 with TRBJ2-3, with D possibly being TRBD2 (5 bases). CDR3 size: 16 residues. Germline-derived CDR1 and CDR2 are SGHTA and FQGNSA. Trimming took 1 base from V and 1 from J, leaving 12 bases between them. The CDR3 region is CASSLGGNLRTDTQYF. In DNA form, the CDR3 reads TGTGCCAGCAGCTTAGGAGGGAACCTCCGCACAGATACGCAGTATTTT.

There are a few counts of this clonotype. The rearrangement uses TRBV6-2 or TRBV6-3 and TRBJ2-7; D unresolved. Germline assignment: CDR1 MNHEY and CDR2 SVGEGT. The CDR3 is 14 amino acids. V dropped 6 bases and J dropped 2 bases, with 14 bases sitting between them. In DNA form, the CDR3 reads TGTGCCAGCAGGAACCCAACTGAACCCTACGAGCAGTACTTC. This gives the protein CASRNPTEPYEQYF.

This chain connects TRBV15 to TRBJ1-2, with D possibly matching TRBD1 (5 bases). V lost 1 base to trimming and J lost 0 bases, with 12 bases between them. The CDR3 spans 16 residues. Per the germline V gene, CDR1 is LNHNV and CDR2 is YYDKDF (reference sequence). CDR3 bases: TGTGCCACCAGCAGAGGAGCGGCAGGGACTAACTATGGCTACACCTTC. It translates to CATSRGAAGTNYGYTF. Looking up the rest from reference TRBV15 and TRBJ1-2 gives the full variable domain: DAMVIQNPRYQVTQFGKPVTLSCSQTLNHNVMYWYQQKSSQAPKLLFHYYDKDFNNEADTPDNFQSRRPNTSFCFLDIRSPGLGDTAMYLCATSRGAAGTNYGYTFGSGTRLTVV.

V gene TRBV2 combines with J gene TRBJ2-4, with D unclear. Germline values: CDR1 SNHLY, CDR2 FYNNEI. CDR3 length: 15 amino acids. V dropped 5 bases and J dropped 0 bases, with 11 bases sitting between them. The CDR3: CASSPTRLAKNIQYF. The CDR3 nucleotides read TGTGCCAGCAGTCCGACGCGTTTAGCCAAAAACATTCAGTACTTC.

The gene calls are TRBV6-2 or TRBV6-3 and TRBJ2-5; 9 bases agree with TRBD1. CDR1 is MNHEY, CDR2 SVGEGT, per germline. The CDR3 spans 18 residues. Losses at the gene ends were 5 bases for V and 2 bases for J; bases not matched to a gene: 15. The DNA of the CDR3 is TGTGCCAGCAGTCAACGGACAGGGGTAATCTCTCCGCAAGAGACCCAGTACTTC. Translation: CASSQRTGVISPQETQYF.

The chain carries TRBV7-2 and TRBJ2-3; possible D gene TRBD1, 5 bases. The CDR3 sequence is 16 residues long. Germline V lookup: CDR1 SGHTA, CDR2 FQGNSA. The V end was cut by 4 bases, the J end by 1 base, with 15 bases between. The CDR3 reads CASSSDSRLGTDTQYF. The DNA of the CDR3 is TGTGCCAGCAGCTCCGACAGTAGGTTGGGCACAGATACGCAGTATTTT.

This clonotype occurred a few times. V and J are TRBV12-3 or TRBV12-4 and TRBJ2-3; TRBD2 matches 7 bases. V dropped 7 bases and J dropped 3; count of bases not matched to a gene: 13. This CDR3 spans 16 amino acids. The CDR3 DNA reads TGTGCCAGCAAACCACGGGGGGACCTCCTAACAGATACGCAGTATTTT. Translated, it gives CASKPRGDLLTDTQYF.

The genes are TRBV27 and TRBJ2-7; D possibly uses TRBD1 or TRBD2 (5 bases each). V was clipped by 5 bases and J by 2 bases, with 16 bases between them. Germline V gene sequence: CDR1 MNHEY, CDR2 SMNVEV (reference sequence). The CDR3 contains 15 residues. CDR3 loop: CASSILGTATYEQYF. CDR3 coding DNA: TGTGCCAGCAGTATACTCGGGACGGCTACCTACGAGCAGTACTTC.

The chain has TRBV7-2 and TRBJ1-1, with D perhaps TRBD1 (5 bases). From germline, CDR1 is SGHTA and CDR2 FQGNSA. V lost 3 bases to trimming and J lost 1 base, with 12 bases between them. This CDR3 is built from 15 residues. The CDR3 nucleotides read TGTGCCAGCAGCTTCACCGGGACCGCGAACACTGAAGCTTTCTTT. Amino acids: CASSFTGTANTEAFF.

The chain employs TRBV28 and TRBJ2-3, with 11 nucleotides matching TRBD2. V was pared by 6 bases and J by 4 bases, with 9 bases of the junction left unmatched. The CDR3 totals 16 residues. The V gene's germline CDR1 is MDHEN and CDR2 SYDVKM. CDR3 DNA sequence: TGTGCCAGCAGCCCCCGACTAGCGGGGTCTTCAGATACGCAGTATTTT. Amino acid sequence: CASSPRLAGSSDTQYF.

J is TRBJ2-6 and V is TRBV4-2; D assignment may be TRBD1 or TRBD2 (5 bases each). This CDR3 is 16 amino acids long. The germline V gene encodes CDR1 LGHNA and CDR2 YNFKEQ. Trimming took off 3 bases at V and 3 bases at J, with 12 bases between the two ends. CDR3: CASSQGRSNGANVLTF. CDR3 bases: TGTGCCAGCAGCCAGGGACGGTCTAATGGGGCCAACGTCCTGACTTTC.

Here the CDR3 reads CSARHSGGQGTYEQYF. The CDR3 DNA sequence: TGCAGTGCTAGGCACTCCGGTGGACAGGGAACCTACGAGCAGTACTTC. The chain uses TRBV20-1 and TRBJ2-7; 8 positions agree with TRBD1. The trim removed 3 bases at V and 2 bases at J, leaving 12 bases unmatched. The CDR3 runs to 16 residues. Germline V gene sequence: CDR1 DFQATT, CDR2 SNEGSKA (reference sequence).

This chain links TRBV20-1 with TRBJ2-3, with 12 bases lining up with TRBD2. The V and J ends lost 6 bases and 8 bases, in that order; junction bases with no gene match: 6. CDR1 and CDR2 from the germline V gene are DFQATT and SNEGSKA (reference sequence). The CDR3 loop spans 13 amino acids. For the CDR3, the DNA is TGCAGTGCCCCTGGGACTAGCGGGTTTACGCAGTATTTT. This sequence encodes CSAPGTSGFTQYF.

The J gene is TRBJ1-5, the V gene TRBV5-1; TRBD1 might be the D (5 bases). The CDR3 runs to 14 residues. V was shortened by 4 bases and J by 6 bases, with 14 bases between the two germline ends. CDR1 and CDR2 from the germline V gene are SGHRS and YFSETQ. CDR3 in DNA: TGCGCCAGCAGCCCGGCGGGGGGAGTTCAGCCCCAGCATTTT. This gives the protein CASSPAGGVQPQHF.

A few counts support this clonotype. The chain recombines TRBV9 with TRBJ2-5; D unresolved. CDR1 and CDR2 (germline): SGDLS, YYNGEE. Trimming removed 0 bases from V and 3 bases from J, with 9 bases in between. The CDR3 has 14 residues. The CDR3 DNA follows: TGTGCCAGCAGCGTAGCGACGTCGAAAGAGACCCAGTACTTC. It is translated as CASSVATSKETQYF.

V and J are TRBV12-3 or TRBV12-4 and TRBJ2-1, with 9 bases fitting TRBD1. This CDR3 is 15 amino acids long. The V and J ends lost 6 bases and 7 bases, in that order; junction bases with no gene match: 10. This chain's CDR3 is CASRAGTGRINEQFF. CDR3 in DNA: TGTGCCAGCAGGGCCGGGACAGGGAGAATAAATGAGCAGTTCTTC.

The DNA for the CDR3 is TGTGCCAGCAGGCGCTCCGGGACTAGAGGGAATGAGCAGTTCTTC. Its translation: CASRRSGTRGNEQFF. The chain couples TRBV6-2 or TRBV6-3 to TRBJ2-1; 8 positions agree with TRBD2. V trimming: 6 bases; J trimming: 7 bases; junction bases outside the gene matches: 11. This CDR3 region has 15 residues. Germline CDR1 is MNHEY and CDR2 is SVGEGT.

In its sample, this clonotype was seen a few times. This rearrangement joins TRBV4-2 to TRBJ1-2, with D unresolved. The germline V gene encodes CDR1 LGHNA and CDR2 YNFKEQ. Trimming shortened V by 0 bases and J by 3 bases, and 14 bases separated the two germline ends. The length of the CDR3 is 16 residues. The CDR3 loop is CASSQEPTRVYYGYTF. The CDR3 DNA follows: TGTGCCAGCAGCCAAGAGCCCACGAGAGTGTACTATGGCTACACCTTC.

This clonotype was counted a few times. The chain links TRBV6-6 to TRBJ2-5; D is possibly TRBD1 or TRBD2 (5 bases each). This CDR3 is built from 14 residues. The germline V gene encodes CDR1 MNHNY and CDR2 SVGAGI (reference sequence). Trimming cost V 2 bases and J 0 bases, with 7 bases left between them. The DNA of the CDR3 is TGTGCCAGCAGTTACGGGGGAGACCAAGAGACCCAGTACTTC. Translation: CASSYGGDQETQYF.

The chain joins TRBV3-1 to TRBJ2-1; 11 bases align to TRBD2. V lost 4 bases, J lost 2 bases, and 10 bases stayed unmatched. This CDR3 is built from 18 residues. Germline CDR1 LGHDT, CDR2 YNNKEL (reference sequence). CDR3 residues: CASSPVGGSGGAYNEQFF. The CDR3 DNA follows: TGTGCCAGCAGCCCGGTAGGCGGTAGCGGGGGGGCCTACAATGAGCAGTTCTTC.

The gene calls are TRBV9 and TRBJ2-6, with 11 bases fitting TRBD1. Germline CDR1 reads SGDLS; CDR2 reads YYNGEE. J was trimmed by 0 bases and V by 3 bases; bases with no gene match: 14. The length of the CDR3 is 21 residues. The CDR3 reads CASSGNRGQGAHRSGANVLTF. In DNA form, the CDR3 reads TGTGCCAGCAGCGGGAACCGAGGACAGGGGGCGCATCGCTCTGGGGCCAACGTCCTGACTTTC.

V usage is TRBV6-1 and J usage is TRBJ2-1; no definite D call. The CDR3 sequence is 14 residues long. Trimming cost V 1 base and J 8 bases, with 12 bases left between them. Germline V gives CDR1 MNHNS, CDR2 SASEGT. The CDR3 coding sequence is TGTGCCAGCAGTGAAGGGGCATCTATTTATGAGCAGTTCTTC. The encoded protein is CASSEGASIYEQFF.

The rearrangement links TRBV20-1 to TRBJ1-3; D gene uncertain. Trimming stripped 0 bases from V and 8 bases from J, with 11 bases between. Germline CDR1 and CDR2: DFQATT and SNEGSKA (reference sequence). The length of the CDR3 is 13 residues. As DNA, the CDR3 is TGCAGTGCTAGAGAAAGACCCGGGGACACCATATATTTT. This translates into CSARERPGDTIYF.

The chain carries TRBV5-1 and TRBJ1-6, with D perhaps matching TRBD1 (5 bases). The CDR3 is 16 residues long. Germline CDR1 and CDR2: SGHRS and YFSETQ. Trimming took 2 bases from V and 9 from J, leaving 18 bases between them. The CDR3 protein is CASSLGVSGLGSPLHF. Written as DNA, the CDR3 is TGCGCCAGCAGCTTAGGGGTTTCGGGTTTGGGTTCACCCCTCCACTTT.